Given below is one T cell receptor (beta chain) in context. Its matching antigen is unknown. The data belong to a study of T cell responses to AZD1222 COVID-19 vaccine. Study-wide results and caveats: After the peak T cell response, and only then, were repertoires sampled.

The germline V gene encodes CDR1 SNHLY and CDR2 FYNNEI. V lost 2 bases and J 3 bases, leaving 10 bases between the germline ends. The CDR3 runs 14 residues. Profiled with immunoSEQ multiplex PCR; TCRdb holds only in-frame clones, not every one. The sample shows around 69,000 clones, around nine tenths of them seen only once. The chain joins TRBV2 to TRBJ1-2; D not resolved. Here the sequenced sample was peripheral blood, taken on day 0 of AZD1222 vaccination. This receptor was identified in an adult in good health. CDR3 in DNA: TGTGCCAGCAGTGAAATCAGCTCCGACTATGGCTACACCTTC. Amino acid sequence: CASSEISSDYGYTF.